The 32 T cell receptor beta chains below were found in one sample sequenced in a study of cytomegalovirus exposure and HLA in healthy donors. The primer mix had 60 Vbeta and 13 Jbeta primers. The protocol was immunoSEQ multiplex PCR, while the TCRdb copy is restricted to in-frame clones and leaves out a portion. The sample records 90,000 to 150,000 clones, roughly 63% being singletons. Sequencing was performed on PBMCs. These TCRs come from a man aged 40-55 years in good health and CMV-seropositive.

CDR3 protein: CASSLGERAGGANVLTF. The CDR3 nucleotides are TGCGCCAGCAGCTTGGGGGAAAGGGCAGGGGGGGCCAACGTCCTGACTTTC. This chain uses TRBV5-1 with TRBJ2-6; tentatively, D is TRBD1 (5 bases). CDR1 is SGHRS, CDR2 YFSETQ, per germline. There are 17 residues in the CDR3. The V end was cut by 0 bases, the J end by 4 bases, with 14 bases between.

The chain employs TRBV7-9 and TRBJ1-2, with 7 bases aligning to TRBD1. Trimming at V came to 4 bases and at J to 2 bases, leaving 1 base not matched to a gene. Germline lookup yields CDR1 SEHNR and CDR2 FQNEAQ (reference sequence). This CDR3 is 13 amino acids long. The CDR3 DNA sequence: TGTGCCAGCAGCTCGACAGGGAACTATGGCTACACCTTC. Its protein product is CASSSTGNYGYTF.

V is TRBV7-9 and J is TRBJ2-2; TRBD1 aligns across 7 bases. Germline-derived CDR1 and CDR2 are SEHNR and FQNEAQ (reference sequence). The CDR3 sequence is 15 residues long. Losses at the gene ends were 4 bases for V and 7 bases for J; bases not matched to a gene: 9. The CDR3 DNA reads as TGTGCCAGCAGCTCGCCGCAGGGGGTGATCGGGGAGCTGTTTTTT. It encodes CASSSPQGVIGELFF.

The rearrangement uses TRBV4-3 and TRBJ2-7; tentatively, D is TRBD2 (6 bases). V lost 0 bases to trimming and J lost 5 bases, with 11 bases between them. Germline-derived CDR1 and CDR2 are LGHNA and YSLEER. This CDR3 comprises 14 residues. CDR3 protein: CASSQEITGDEQYF. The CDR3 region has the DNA TGCGCCAGCAGCCAAGAGATTACGGGAGACGAGCAGTACTTC.

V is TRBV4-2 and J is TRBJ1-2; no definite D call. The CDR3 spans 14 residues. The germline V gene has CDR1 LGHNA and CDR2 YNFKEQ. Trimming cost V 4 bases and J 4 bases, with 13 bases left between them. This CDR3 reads CASSPSHGPYGYTF. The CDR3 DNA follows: TGTGCCAGCAGCCCGTCCCATGGCCCCTATGGCTACACCTTC.

The CDR3 here is CASSVDRGSASSPLHF. DNA of the CDR3: TGTGCCAGCAGTGTCGACAGGGGGTCGGCTAGTTCACCCCTCCACTTT. The V call is TRBV28, the J call TRBJ1-6; 9 positions agree with TRBD1. This CDR3 spans 16 amino acids. The germline V gene encodes CDR1 MDHEN and CDR2 SYDVKM. The ends lost 5 bases at V and 9 bases at J; junction bases unmatched: 11. The whole variable domain, filled in from reference TRBV28 and TRBJ1-6, reads DVKVTQSSRYLVKRTGEKVFLECVQDMDHENMFWYRQDPGLGLRLIYFSYDVKMKEKGDIPEGYSVSREKKERFSLILESASTNQTSMYLCASSVDRGSASSPLHFGNGTRLTVT.

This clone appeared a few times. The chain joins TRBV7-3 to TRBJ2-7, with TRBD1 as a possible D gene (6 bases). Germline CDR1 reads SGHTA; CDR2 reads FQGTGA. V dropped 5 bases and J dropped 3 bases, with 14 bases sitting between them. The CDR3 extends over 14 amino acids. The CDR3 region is CASSPDRDNYEQYF. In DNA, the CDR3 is TGTGCCAGCAGCCCAGACCGGGACAACTACGAGCAGTACTTC.

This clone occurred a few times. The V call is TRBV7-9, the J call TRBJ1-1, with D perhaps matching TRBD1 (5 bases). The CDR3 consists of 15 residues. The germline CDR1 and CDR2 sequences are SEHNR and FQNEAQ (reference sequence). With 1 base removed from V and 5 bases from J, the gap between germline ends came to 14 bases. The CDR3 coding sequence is TGTGCCAGCAGCTTAGGACAGCTTTCAGGGACTGAAGCTTTCTTT. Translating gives CASSLGQLSGTEAFF.

CDR3 amino acids: CASSFTQQKLFF. The DNA for the CDR3 is TGTGCCAGCAGCTTCACTCAACAAAAACTGTTTTTT. The chain carries TRBV7-9 and TRBJ1-4; D gene ambiguous. The CDR3 extends over 12 amino acids. CDR1 is SEHNR, CDR2 FQNEAQ, per germline (reference sequence). Trimming shortened V by 3 bases and J by 9 bases, and 8 bases separated the two germline ends.

This CDR3 reads CAWSPDSSTEAFF. CDR3 in DNA: TGTGCCTGGAGCCCGGACAGTTCCACTGAAGCTTTCTTT. The gene calls are TRBV30 and TRBJ1-1; the D gene is possibly TRBD1 (6 bases). CDR1 is GTSNPN, CDR2 SVGIG, per germline (reference sequence). There are 13 residues in the CDR3. V lost 3 bases and J 4 bases, leaving 12 bases between the germline ends.

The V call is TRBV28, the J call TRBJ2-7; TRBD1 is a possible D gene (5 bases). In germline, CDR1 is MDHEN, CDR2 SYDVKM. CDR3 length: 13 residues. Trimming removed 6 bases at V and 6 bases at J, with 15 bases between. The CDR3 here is CASRDSVAAEQYF. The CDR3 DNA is TGTGCCAGCAGAGACAGCGTTGCTGCCGAGCAGTACTTC.

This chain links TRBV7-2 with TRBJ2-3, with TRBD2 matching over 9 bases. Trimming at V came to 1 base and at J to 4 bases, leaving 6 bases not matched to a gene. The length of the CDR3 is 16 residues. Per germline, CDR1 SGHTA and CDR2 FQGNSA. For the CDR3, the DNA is TGTGCCAGCAGCTTAGGGGGCGGGGGGGCATCAGATACGCAGTATTTT. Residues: CASSLGGGGASDTQYF.

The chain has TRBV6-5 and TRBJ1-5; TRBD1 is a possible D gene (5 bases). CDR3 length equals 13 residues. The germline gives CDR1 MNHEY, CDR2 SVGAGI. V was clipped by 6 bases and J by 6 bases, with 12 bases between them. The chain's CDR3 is CASRPQESQPQHF. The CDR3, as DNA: TGTGCCAGCAGGCCACAGGAAAGTCAGCCCCAGCATTTT.

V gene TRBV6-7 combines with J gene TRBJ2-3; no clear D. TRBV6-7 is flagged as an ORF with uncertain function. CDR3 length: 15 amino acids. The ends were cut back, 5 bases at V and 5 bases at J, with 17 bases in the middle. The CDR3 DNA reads TGTGCCAGCAGTACTCGGATGGTAGCCGGAGATACGCAGTATTTT. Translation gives CASSTRMVAGDTQYF.

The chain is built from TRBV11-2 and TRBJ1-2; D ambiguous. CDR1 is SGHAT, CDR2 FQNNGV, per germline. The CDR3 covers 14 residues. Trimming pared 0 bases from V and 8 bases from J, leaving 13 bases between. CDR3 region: CASSLDSAGEGYTF. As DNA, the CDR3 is TGTGCCAGCAGCTTAGATTCCGCAGGCGAAGGCTACACCTTC.

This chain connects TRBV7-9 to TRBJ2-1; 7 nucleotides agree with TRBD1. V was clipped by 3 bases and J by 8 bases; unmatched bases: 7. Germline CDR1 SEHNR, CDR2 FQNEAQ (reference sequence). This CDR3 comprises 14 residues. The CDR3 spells CASSFRQGWDEQFF. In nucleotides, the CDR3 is TGTGCCAGCAGCTTCCGACAGGGATGGGATGAGCAGTTCTTC.

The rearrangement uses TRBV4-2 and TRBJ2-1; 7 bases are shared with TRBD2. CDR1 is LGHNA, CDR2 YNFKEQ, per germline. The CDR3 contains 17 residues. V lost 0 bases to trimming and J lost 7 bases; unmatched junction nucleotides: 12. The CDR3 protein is CASSQDVASGPGNEQFF. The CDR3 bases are TGTGCCAGCAGCCAAGATGTGGCTAGCGGCCCTGGGAATGAGCAGTTCTTC.

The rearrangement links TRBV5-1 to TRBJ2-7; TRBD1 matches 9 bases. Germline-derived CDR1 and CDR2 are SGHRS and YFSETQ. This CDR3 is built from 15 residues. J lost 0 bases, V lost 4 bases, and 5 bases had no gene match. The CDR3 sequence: CASSPGQGSSYEQYF. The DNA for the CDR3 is TGCGCCAGCAGCCCCGGACAGGGGAGCTCCTACGAGCAGTACTTC.

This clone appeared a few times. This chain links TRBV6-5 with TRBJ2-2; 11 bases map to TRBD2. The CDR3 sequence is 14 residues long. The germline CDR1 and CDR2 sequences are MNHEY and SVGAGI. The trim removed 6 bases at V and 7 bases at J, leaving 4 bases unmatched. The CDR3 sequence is CASSLGLAVGELFF. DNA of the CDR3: TGTGCCAGCAGCTTGGGACTAGCGGTCGGGGAGCTGTTTTTT.

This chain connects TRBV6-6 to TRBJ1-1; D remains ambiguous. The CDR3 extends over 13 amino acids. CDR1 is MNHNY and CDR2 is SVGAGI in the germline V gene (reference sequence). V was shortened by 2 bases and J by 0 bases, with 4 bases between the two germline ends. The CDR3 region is CASSYAMNTEAFF. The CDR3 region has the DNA TGTGCCAGCAGTTACGCTATGAACACTGAAGCTTTCTTT.

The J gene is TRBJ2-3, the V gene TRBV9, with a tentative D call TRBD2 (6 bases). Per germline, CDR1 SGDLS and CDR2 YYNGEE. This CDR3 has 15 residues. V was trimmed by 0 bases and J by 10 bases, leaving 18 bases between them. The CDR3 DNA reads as TGTGCCAGCAGCGTAGACGGGACTGCCGGCGGGGCGCAGTATTTT. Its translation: CASSVDGTAGGAQYF.

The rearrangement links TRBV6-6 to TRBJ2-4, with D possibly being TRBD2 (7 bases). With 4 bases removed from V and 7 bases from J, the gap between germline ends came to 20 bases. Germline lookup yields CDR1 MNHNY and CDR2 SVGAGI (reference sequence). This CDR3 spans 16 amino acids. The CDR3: CASSSPVGGGRNIQYF. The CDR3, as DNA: TGTGCCAGCAGTTCCCCGGTGGGGGGGGGCCGGAACATTCAGTACTTC.

CDR3 region: CASSYPGLDYEQYF. The DNA of the CDR3 is TGTGCCAGCTCTTATCCGGGACTGGACTACGAGCAGTACTTC. The chain links TRBV11-1 to TRBJ2-7, with TRBD2 as a possible D gene (6 bases). Germline CDR1 is SGHAT and CDR2 is FQDESV (reference sequence). V was shortened by 8 bases and J by 3 bases, with 17 bases between the two germline ends. The CDR3 spans 14 residues.

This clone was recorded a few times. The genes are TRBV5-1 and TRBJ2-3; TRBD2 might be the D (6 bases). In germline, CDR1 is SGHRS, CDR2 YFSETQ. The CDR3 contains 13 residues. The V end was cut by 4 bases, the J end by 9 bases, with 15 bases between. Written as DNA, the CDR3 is TGCGCCAGCAGCCGAGGGACTTTTGAAACGCAGTATTTT. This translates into CASSRGTFETQYF.

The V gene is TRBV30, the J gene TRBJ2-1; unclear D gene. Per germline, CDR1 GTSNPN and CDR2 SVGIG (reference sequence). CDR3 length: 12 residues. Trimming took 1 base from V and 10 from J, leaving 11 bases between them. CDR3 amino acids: CAWSEAIGEQFF. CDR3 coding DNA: TGTGCCTGGAGTGAGGCGATCGGGGAGCAGTTCTTC.

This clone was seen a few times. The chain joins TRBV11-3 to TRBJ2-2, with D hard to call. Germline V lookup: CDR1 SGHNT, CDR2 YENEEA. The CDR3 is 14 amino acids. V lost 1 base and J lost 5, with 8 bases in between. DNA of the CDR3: TGTGCCAGCAGCTTAGCCCCCCCGACCGGGGAGCTGTTTTTT. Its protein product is CASSLAPPTGELFF.

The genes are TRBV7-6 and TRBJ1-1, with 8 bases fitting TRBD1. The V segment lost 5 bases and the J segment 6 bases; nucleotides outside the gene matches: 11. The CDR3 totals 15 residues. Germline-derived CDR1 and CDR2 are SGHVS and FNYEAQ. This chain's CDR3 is CASSISDRVGAEAFF. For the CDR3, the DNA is TGTGCCAGCAGCATTTCGGACAGGGTTGGGGCTGAAGCTTTCTTT.

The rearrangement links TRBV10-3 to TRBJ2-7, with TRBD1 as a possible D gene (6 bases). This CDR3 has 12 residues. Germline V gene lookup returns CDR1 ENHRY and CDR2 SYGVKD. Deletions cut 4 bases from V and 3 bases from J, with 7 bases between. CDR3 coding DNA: TGTGCCATCAGTGGGACAGTCTACGAGCAGTACTTC. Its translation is CAISGTVYEQYF.

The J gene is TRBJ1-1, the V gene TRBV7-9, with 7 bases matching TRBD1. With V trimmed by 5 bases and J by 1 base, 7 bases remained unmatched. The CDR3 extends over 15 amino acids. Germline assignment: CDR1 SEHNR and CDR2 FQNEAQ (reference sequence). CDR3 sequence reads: CASSPRRQGNTEAFF. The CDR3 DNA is TGTGCCAGCAGCCCGCGAAGACAGGGGAACACTGAAGCTTTCTTT.

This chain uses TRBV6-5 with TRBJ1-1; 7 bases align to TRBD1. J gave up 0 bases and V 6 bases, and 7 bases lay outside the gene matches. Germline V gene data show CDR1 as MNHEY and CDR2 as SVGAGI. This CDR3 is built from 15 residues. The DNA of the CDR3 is TGTGCCAGCAGAAACCTGACAGGGATGAACACTGAAGCTTTCTTT. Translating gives CASRNLTGMNTEAFF.

The CDR3 loop is CASSEAVGRGLLRAKNIQYF. As DNA, the CDR3 is TGTGCCAGCAGTGAAGCCGTGGGCAGGGGCCTTTTAAGGGCCAAAAACATTCAGTACTTC. This chain uses TRBV6-1 with TRBJ2-4; weak D call: TRBD1 (6 bases). The CDR3 contains 20 residues. The germline CDR1 and CDR2 sequences are MNHNS and SASEGT. Trimming took 0 bases from V and 1 from J, leaving 22 bases between them.

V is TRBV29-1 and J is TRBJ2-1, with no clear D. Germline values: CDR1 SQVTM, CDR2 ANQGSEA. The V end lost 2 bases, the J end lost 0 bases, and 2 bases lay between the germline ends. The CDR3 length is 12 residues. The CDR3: CSVEYSYNEQFF. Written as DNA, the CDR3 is TGCAGCGTTGAATACTCCTACAATGAGCAGTTCTTC.